This TCR beta chain is drawn from a study of T cells after yellow fever vaccination (dated by TCRdb to between 2019 and 2020). As for the study more broadly: Libraries from fractions with low cell numbers were prepared with the SMART-Seq v4 Ultra Low Input RNA kit. To follow T-cell clones before and after both primary and booster YFV17D yellow fever vaccination, bulk TCR alpha and beta repertoires underwent longitudinal sequencing. Two healthy male donors, one aged 18 to 30 and one aged 30 to 40 years, made up the cohort. Blood was drawn at multiple timepoints before and after primary and secondary immunization, with bulk PBMC replicates and cell subsets isolated. What the study reported, not specific to this receptor: Computational filtering was needed because FACS-sorted repertoires could contain abundant contaminating clonotypes from the bulk population. Only a couple of donors were included in the study, so the extent to which the findings can be generalized is limited. A small share of clonotypes was detected in both CD4 and CD8 compartments, with the overlap likely arising from convergent recombination. After the booster, most clones that had expanded after primary vaccination were detected again (roughly 95% of CD4 and under 90% of CD8), suggesting broad maintenance of memory. The secondary T-cell response was weaker than the primary response but faster, peaking on day 5 instead of day 15.

Trimming removed 9 bases from V and 4 bases from J, leaving 8 bases between the germline ends. For CDR1 and CDR2, the germline V gene lists SGHDT and YYEEEE. The CDR3, cysteine through phenylalanine, is 12 amino acids long. The CDR3 DNA has 36 bases and is translated from base 1. Synthesis of TCR cDNA relied on 5'RACE template switching, a step that introduced a universal primer site along with unique molecular identifiers. cDNA synthesis was primed from both the TCR alpha and TCR beta constant segments. Two PCR steps were used to amplify libraries, with sample barcodes and sequencing adapters being added in the second step. Libraries were sequenced on Illumina HiSeq 2500 (2x100 bp) or NovaSeq (2x150 bp). Turning to the authors' computational methods: Reads were demultiplexed and collapsed into UMI consensus sequences with MIGEC, and V(D)J alignment was performed with MiXCR. Using edgeR on replicate PBMC samples, clonotypes were called vaccine-responding if FDR was below 0.01 and the log2 fold change was above 5 up to day 15. CD4 or CD8 identity was assigned to each bulk clonotype according to whether the clonotype was present at higher abundance in the sequenced CD4 repertoire or the sequenced CD8 repertoire. Through fastp at Q25 and MiXCR, TCRdb rebuilt clones from the public reads, retaining in-frame beta chains. CDR3 protein sequences are deduplicated, and each keeps its most common genes and DNA. TCRdb assigned the V and J calls; the authors' analysis was not used. The sample records about 68,000 distinct CDR3 sequences, about 7% of which are singletons. About 40% of the sample is taken by the ten largest.

This clonotype was found many times. Its cognate antigen has yet to be identified. The record has no base qualities; no much larger clone is one base away. According to the study, the label for this sample's treatment or condition signals: live attenuated yellow fever vaccine strain. A standard Ficoll-Paque protocol was used to isolate PBMCs from peripheral blood. Dynabeads CD4 and CD8 positive selection kits were used to isolate CD4 and CD8 T-cell fractions. TriZol was used to extract RNA from bulk PBMCs, from CD4 and CD8 fractions, and from dextramer-positive and dextramer-negative fractions. The specimen comprised CD8+ T cells sorted from PBMCs, sampled roughly seven weeks after the first yellow fever vaccination. This TCR derives from a man younger than 35 who received the YFV17D yellow fever vaccine. The chain couples TRBV5-6 to TRBJ2-6, with no confident D gene call. The CDR3 region has the sequence CATNTGANVLTF. The sequence in DNA is TGTGCCACTAATACCGGGGCCAACGTCCTGACTTTC. Outside the CDR3, residues come from the reference TRBV5-6 and TRBJ2-6 proteins, so the full variable domain is: DAGVTQSPTHLIKTRGQQVTLRCSPKSGHDTVSWYQQALGQGPQFIFQYYEEEERQRGNFPDRFSGHQFPNYSSELNVNALLLGDSALYLCATNTGANVLTFGAGSRLTVL.